This entry is about one T cell receptor beta chain. Treg sorting used a CD4+CD25+CD127-/low gate. Germline-derived CDR1 and CDR2 are LGHDT and YNNKEL (reference sequence). The CDR3 has 15 amino acids. The ends lost 8 bases at V and 5 bases at J; junction bases unmatched: 9. MiXCR, run by TCRdb on the 5' RACE reads, gives a single entry per CDR3 protein. The table includes tens of thousands of distinct CDR3 sequences, approximately 26% detected once. Sequenced material: tumor-infiltrating Tregs sorted from the breast tumor. The J gene is TRBJ2-5, the V gene TRBV3-1; 12 bases are a match to TRBD1. The sequence came from a female donor with breast cancer. The CDR3 reads CASSGGTGGLETQYF. As DNA, the CDR3 is TGTGCCAGCTCCGGGGGGACAGGGGGCTTGGAGACCCAGTACTTC.